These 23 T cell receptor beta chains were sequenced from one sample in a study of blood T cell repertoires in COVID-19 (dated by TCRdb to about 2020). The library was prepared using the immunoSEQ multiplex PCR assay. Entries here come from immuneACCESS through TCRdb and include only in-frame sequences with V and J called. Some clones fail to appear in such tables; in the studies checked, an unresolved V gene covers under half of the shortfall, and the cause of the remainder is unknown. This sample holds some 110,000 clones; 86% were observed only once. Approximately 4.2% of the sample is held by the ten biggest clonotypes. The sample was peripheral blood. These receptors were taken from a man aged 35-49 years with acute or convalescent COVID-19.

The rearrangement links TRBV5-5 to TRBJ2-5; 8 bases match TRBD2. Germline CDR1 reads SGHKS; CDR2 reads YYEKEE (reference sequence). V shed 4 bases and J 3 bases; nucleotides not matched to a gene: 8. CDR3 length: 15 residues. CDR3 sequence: CASSTAGTREETQYF. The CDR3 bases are TGTGCCAGCAGCACCGCCGGGACTAGGGAAGAGACCCAGTACTTC. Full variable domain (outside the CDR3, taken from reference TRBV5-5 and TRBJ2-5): DAGVTQSPTHLIKTRGQQVTLRCSPISGHKSVSWYQQVLGQGPQFIFQYYEKEERGRGNFPDRFSARQFPNYSSELNVNALLLGDSALYLCASSTAGTREETQYFGPGTRLLVL.

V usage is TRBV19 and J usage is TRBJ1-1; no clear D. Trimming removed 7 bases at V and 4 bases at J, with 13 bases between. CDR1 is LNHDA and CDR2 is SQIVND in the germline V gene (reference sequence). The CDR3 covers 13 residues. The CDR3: CASTAFGVTEAFF. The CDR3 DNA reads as TGTGCCAGTACCGCCTTCGGGGTCACTGAAGCTTTCTTT.

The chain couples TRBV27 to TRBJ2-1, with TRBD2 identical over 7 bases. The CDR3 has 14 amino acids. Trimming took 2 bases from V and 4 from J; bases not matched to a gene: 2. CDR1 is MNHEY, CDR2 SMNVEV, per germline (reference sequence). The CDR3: CASSLLAEYNEQFF. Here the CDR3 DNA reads TGTGCCAGCAGTTTACTAGCGGAGTACAATGAGCAGTTCTTC.

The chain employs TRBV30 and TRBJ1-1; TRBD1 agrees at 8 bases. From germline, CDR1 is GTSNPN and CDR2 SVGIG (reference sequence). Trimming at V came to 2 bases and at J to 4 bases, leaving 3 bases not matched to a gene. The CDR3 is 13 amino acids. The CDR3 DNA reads TGTGCCTGGAGTCAGGGGGCCAGCACTGAAGCTTTCTTT. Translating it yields CAWSQGASTEAFF.

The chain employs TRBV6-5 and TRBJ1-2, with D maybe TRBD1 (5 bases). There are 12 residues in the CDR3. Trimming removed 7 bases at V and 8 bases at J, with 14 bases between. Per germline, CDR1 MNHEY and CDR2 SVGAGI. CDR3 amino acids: CASTDAGLGYTF. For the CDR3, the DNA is TGTGCCAGCACCGACGCAGGGTTGGGCTACACCTTC.

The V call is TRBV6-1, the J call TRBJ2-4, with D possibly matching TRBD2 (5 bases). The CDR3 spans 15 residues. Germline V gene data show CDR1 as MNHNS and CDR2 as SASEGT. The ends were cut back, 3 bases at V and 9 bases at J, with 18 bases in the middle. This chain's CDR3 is CASSEEVLGLTIQYF. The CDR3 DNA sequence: TGTGCCAGCAGTGAGGAGGTTTTAGGTTTAACCATTCAGTACTTC.

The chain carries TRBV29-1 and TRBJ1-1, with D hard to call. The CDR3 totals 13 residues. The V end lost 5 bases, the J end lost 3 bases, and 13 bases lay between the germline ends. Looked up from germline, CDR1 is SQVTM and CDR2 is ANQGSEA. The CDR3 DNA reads TGCAGCGTTTTTAAGGGAGACCACACTGAAGCTTTCTTT. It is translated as CSVFKGDHTEAFF.

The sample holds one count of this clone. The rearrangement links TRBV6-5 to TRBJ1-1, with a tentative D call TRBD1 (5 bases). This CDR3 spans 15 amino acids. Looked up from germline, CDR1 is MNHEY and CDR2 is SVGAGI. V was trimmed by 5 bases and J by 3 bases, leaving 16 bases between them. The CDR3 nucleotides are TGTGCCAGCAGTAACCGACAGCCAGGGTACACTGAAGCTTTCTTT. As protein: CASSNRQPGYTEAFF.

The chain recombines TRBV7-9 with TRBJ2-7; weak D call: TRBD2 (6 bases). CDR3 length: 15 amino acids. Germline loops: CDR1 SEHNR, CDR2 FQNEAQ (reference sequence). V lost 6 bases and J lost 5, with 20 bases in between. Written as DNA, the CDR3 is TGTGCCAGCAGTAAGAGGGAGGTGAGAACCGACGAGCAGTACTTC. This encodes CASSKREVRTDEQYF.

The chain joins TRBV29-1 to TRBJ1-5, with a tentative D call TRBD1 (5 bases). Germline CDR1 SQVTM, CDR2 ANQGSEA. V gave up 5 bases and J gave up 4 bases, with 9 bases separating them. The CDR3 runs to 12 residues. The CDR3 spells CSVQGWNQPQHF. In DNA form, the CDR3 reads TGCAGCGTTCAGGGTTGGAATCAGCCCCAGCATTTT.

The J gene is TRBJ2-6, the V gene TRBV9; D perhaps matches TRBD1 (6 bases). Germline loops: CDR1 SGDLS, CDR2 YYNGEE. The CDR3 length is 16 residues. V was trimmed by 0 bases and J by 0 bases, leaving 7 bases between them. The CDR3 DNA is TGTGCCAGCAGCGTAGGAGGGGGCTCTGGGGCCAACGTCCTGACTTTC. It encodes CASSVGGGSGANVLTF.

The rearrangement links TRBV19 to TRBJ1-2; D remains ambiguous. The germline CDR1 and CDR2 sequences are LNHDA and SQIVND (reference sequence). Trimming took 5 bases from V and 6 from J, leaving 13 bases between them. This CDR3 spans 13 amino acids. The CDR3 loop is CASSVEGVNGYTF. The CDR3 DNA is TGTGCCAGTAGTGTGGAGGGAGTTAATGGCTACACCTTC.

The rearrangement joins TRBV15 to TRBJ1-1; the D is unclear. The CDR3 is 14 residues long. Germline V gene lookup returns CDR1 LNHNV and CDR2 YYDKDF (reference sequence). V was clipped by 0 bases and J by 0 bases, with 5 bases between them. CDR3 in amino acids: CATSREQLNTEAFF. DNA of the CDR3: TGTGCCACCAGCAGAGAACAGTTGAACACTGAAGCTTTCTTT.

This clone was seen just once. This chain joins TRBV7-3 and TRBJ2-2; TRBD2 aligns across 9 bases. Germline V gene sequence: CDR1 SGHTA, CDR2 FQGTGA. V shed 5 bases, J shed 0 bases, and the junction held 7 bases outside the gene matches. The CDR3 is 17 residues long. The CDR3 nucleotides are TGTGCCAGCAGCCCCAGACTAGCGGATGCGAACACCGGGGAGCTGTTTTTT. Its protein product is CASSPRLADANTGELFF. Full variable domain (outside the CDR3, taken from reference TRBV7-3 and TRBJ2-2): GAGVSQTPSNKVTEKGKYVELRCDPISGHTALYWYRQSLGQGPEFLIYFQGTGAADDSGLPNDRFFAVRPEGSVSTLKIQRTERGDSAVYLCASSPRLADANTGELFFGEGSRLTVL.

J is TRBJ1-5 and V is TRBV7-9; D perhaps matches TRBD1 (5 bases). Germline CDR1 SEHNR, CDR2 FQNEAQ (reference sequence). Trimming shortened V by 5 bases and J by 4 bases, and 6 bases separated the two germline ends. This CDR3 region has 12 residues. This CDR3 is CASSPGNQPQHF. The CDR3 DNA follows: TGTGCCAGCAGCCCAGGGAATCAGCCCCAGCATTTT.

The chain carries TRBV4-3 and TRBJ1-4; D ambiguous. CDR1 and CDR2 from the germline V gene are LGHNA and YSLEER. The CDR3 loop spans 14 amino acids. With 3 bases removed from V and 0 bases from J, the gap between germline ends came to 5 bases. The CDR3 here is CASSHSATNEKLFF. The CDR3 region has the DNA TGCGCCAGCAGCCATTCCGCAACTAATGAAAAACTGTTTTTT.

CDR3 coding DNA: TGTGCCAGCAGCCACAGGGTTGACTACACCTTC. Translated, it gives CASSHRVDYTF. V is TRBV7-2 and J is TRBJ1-2; D possibly corresponds to TRBD1 (6 bases). The CDR3 covers 11 residues. V was trimmed by 5 bases and J by 10 bases, leaving 11 bases between them. Germline loops: CDR1 SGHTA, CDR2 FQGNSA.

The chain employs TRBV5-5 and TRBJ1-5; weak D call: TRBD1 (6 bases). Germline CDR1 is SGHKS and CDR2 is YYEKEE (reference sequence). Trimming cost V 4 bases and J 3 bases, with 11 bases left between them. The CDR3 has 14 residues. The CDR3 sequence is CASSPRDINQPQHF. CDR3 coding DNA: TGTGCCAGCAGCCCAAGGGACATCAATCAGCCCCAGCATTTT.

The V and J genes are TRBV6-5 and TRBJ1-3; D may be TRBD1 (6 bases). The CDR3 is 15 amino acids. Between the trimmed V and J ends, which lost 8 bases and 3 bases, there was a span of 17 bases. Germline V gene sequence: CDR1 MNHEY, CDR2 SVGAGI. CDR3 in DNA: TGTGCCAGCGGATTTGGGGGCGCGAATGGAAACACCATATATTTT. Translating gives CASGFGGANGNTIYF.

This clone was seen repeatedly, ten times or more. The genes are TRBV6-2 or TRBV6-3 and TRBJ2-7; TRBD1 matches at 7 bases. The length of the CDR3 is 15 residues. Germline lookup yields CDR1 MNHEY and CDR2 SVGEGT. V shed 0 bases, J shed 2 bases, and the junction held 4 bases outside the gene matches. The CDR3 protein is CASSYSWDRPYEQYF. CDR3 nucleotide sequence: TGTGCCAGCAGTTACTCCTGGGACAGACCCTACGAGCAGTACTTC.

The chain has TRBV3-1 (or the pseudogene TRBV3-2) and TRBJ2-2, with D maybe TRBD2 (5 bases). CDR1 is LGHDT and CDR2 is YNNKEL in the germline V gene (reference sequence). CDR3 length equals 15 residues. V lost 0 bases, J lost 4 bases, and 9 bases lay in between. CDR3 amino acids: CASSQERLATGELFF. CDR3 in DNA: TGTGCCAGCAGCCAAGAAAGGCTAGCCACCGGGGAGCTGTTTTTT.

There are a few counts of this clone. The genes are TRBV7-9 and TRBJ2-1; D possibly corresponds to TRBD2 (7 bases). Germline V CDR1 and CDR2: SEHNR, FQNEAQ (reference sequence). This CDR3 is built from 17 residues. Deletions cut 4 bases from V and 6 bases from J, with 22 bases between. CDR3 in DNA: TGTGCCAGCAGCTCAACTACCCAGGGAGGGGGGAGCAATGAGCAGTTCTTC. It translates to CASSSTTQGGGSNEQFF.

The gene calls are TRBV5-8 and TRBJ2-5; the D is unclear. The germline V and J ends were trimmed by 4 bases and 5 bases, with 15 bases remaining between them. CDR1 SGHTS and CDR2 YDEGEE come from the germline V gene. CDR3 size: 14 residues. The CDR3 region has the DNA TGTGCCAGCAGCGTATCTCCCGGTCCGGAGACCCAGTACTTC. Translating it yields CASSVSPGPETQYF.